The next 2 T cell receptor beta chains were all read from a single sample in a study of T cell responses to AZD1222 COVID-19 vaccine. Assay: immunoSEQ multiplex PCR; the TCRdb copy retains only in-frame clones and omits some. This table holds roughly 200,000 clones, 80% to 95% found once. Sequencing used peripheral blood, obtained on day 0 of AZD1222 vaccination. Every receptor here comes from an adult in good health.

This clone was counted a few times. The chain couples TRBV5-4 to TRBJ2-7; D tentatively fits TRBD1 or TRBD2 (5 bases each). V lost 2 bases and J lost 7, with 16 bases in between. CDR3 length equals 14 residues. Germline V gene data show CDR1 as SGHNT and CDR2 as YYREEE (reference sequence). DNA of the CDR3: TGTGCCAGCAGCTTATCGGGACGGGGAGCGGAGCAGTACTTC. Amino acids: CASSLSGRGAEQYF. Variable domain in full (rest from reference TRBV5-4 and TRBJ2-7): ETGVTQSPTHLIKTRGQQVTLRCSSQSGHNTVSWYQQALGQGPQFIFQYYREEENGRGNFPPRFSGLQFPNYSSELNVNALELDDSALYLCASSLSGRGAEQYFGPGTRLTVT.

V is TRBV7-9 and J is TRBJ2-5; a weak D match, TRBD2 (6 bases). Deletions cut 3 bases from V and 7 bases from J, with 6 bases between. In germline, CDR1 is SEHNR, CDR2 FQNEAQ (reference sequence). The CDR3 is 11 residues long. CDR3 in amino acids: CASSFGGTQYF. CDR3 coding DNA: TGTGCCAGCAGCTTCGGGGGGACCCAGTACTTC. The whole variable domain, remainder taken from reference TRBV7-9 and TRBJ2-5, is DTGVSQNPRHKITKRGQNVTFRCDPISEHNRLYWYRQTLGQGPEFLTYFQNEAQLEKSRLLSDRFSAERPKGSFSTLEIQRTEQGDSAMYLCASSFGGTQYFGPGTRLLVL.